Below are 28 T cell receptor beta chains sequenced from a single sample in a study of metastatic and nonmetastatic thyroid tumors. TCRdb re-called clones from the PCR reads using MiXCR. The sample records several thousand clones, approximately 40% being singletons. Not a single patient had been given any form of treatment at any point before undergoing thyroid surgery. Specimen: tumor tissue. Source of these receptors: a female donor with papillary thyroid cancer or a benign thyroid nodule (not recorded which). Some clones in this sample may be carry-over from other donors' samples.

This clone came up once. V gene TRBV7-2 combines with J gene TRBJ2-7, with D uncertain. V shed 1 base and J shed 0 bases, with 4 bases lying between them. The CDR3 totals 13 residues. Per the germline V gene, CDR1 is SGHTA and CDR2 is FQGNSA. Here the CDR3 DNA reads TGTGCCAGCAGCTTAGGCATCTCCTACGAGCAGTACTTC. This sequence encodes CASSLGISYEQYF.

This clone was seen a few times. The chain couples TRBV6-1 to TRBJ1-1; 7 bases align to TRBD1. The CDR3 is 13 residues long. Germline CDR1 is MNHNS and CDR2 is SASEGT. V was clipped by 4 bases and J by 11 bases; unmatched bases: 10. CDR3 loop: CASSVANDRVAFF. CDR3 nucleotides: TGTGCCAGCAGTGTAGCCAATGACAGGGTTGCTTTCTTT.

This clone was seen once. The V call is TRBV20-1, the J call TRBJ1-1; TRBD1 is a possible D gene (5 bases). The CDR3 runs to 13 residues. The V gene's germline CDR1 is DFQATT and CDR2 SNEGSKA (reference sequence). The germline V and J ends were trimmed by 6 bases and 7 bases, with 18 bases remaining between them. The CDR3 loop reads CSAPTGTQIEAFF. The CDR3 bases are TGCAGTGCACCGACCGGGACCCAAATTGAAGCTTTCTTT.

The chain uses TRBV5-1 and TRBJ1-2; TRBD1 is a possible D gene (5 bases). Trimming took off 5 bases at V and 2 bases at J, with 25 bases between the two ends. The CDR3 covers 18 residues. The germline V gene encodes CDR1 SGHRS and CDR2 YFSETQ. The chain's CDR3 is CASRDPRGRRDSNYGYTF. The CDR3 DNA sequence: TGCGCCAGCAGGGACCCCCGGGGCCGCAGGGACTCCAACTATGGCTACACCTTC.

The V call is TRBV7-8, the J call TRBJ1-1; D might be TRBD1 (5 bases). CDR3 length equals 14 residues. Germline V gene sequence: CDR1 SGHVS, CDR2 FQNEAQ. Trimming cost V 1 base and J 1 base, with 7 bases left between them. The CDR3 is CASSLGQGNTEAFF. CDR3 nucleotide sequence: TGTGCCAGCAGCTTAGGCCAGGGGAACACTGAAGCTTTCTTT.

V gene TRBV27 combines with J gene TRBJ2-3; D gene ambiguous. The CDR3 covers 16 residues. V lost 6 bases to trimming and J lost 2 bases, with 18 bases between them. Germline CDR1 and CDR2: MNHEY and SMNVEV (reference sequence). CDR3 loop: CASSRLDIRTTDTQYF. CDR3 nucleotide sequence: TGTGCCAGCAGCCGCCTCGACATAAGAACCACAGATACGCAGTATTTT.

CDR3 amino acids: CASSFKGGSYNEQFF. The CDR3 DNA reads as TGTGCCAGCAGTTTTAAAGGGGGGTCCTACAATGAGCAGTTCTTC. This rearrangement joins TRBV27 to TRBJ2-1; TRBD1 or TRBD2 may be the D gene (6 bases each). Germline CDR1 MNHEY, CDR2 SMNVEV (reference sequence). V dropped 3 bases and J dropped 1 base, with 10 bases sitting between them. This CDR3 is 15 amino acids long.

The chain links TRBV7-3 to TRBJ1-2; 7 nucleotides align to TRBD1. With 1 base clipped from V and 6 bases from J, the junction kept 5 bases outside the gene matches. Germline V gene lookup returns CDR1 SGHTA and CDR2 FQGTGA. The CDR3 is 14 residues long. CDR3 nucleotides: TGTGCCAGCAGCTTAAATTGGCAGGGGGATGGCTACACCTTC. Its translation: CASSLNWQGDGYTF. The entire variable domain, with the rest obtained from reference TRBV7-3 and TRBJ1-2, is as follows: GAGVSQTPSNKVTEKGKYVELRCDPISGHTALYWYRQSLGQGPEFLIYFQGTGAADDSGLPNDRFFAVRPEGSVSTLKIQRTERGDSAVYLCASSLNWQGDGYTFGSGTRLTVV.

The chain employs TRBV28 and TRBJ1-1, with a weak D call TRBD1 (5 bases). Looked up from germline, CDR1 is MDHEN and CDR2 is SYDVKM. This CDR3 is built from 14 residues. Between the trimmed V and J ends, which lost 6 bases and 1 base, there was a span of 12 bases. The CDR3 loop reads CASRTGTANTEAFF. The CDR3 coding sequence is TGTGCCAGCAGAACCGGGACGGCGAACACTGAAGCTTTCTTT. Full variable domain (missing parts from reference TRBV28 and TRBJ1-1): DVKVTQSSRYLVKRTGEKVFLECVQDMDHENMFWYRQDPGLGLRLIYFSYDVKMKEKGDIPEGYSVSREKKERFSLILESASTNQTSMYLCASRTGTANTEAFFGQGTRLTVV.

This clone turned up a few times. The J gene is TRBJ2-7, the V gene TRBV5-6; D may be TRBD2 (7 bases). Trimming shortened V by 0 bases and J by 7 bases, and 11 bases separated the two germline ends. The CDR3 contains 13 residues. Germline V gene lookup returns CDR1 SGHDT and CDR2 YYEEEE. CDR3 protein: CASSLGGRGEQYF. CDR3 sequence (DNA): TGTGCCAGCAGCTTGGGAGGGAGGGGGGAGCAGTACTTC.

By its share, this clone is large. At one boundary the junction diverges from the germline segment, which might be a read error. The CDR3, as DNA: TGTGCCAGCAGTCCGAACGCTGAAGCTTTCTTT. Translated, it gives CASSPNAEAFF. The V call is TRBV28, the J call TRBJ1-1; D not certain. This CDR3 has 11 amino acids. CDR1 MDHEN and CDR2 SYDVKM come from the germline V gene.

In this sample, this clone is medium-sized. The chain joins TRBV30 to TRBJ1-1; the D is unclear. The CDR3 totals 13 residues. Trimming removed 3 bases from V and 6 bases from J, with 14 bases in between. Germline V gene data show CDR1 as GTSNPN and CDR2 as SVGIG (reference sequence). The CDR3 loop is CAWRDDPNSEAFF. DNA for the CDR3: TGTGCCTGGAGAGACGACCCTAACTCTGAAGCTTTCTTT.

J is TRBJ2-7 and V is TRBV3-1; 12 bases are shared with TRBD2. The V and J ends lost 6 bases and 0 bases, in that order; junction bases with no gene match: 3. Germline CDR1 reads LGHDT; CDR2 reads YNNKEL (reference sequence). The CDR3 contains 15 residues. CDR3 sequence: CASRKTSGSSYEQYF. The CDR3 nucleotides are TGTGCCAGCAGGAAGACTAGCGGGAGCTCCTACGAGCAGTACTTC.

A few counts support this clone. The CDR3 spells CASSYLTSGGREQFF. For the CDR3, the DNA is TGTGCCAGCAGTTACCTGACTAGCGGGGGGAGGGAGCAGTTCTTC. The chain uses TRBV6-5 and TRBJ2-1; TRBD2 agrees at 13 bases. This CDR3 comprises 15 residues. CDR1 MNHEY and CDR2 SVGAGI come from the germline V gene. J was trimmed by 10 bases and V by 2 bases; bases with no gene match: 5.

This clone was seen only a few times. This chain joins TRBV2 and TRBJ1-1, with D hard to call. Trimming left V 8 bases short and J 6 bases short, with 4 bases between. The CDR3 consists of 9 residues. Germline CDR1 and CDR2: SNHLY and FYNNEI. CDR3 nucleotides: TGTGCCAGCGGGGCTGAAGCTTTCTTT. The encoded protein is CASGAEAFF.

This clone was picked up a small number of times. The chain employs TRBV6-1 and TRBJ2-2; D possibly matches TRBD1 or TRBD2 (5 bases each). Trimming removed 6 bases from V and 3 bases from J, with 17 bases in between. Germline V lookup: CDR1 MNHNS, CDR2 SASEGT. CDR3 length: 16 amino acids. The CDR3 coding sequence is TGTGCCAGCAGGGGGGTATTACAGACATACACCGGGGAGCTGTTTTTT. It specifies CASRGVLQTYTGELFF.

This chain joins TRBV6-1 and TRBJ2-7, with D maybe TRBD1 (5 bases). The germline CDR1 and CDR2 sequences are MNHNS and SASEGT. The ends were cut back, 6 bases at V and 4 bases at J, with 10 bases in the middle. This CDR3 comprises 12 residues. The CDR3 region is CASSDSNYEQYF. The CDR3 DNA reads as TGTGCCAGCAGCGACAGTAATTACGAGCAGTACTTC.

This clone was counted between two and nine times. This chain uses TRBV6-1 with TRBJ1-1; D gene uncertain. There are 13 residues in the CDR3. Germline-derived CDR1 and CDR2 are MNHNS and SASEGT. The ends were cut back, 6 bases at V and 1 base at J, with 9 bases in the middle. Written as DNA, the CDR3 is TGTGCCAGCAGCAGAAACGAGAACACTGAAGCTTTCTTT. It yields the protein CASSRNENTEAFF.

The V gene is TRBV20-1, the J gene TRBJ2-2; D unresolved. The V and J ends lost 2 bases and 7 bases respectively, with 14 bases between them. Germline CDR1 is DFQATT and CDR2 is SNEGSKA (reference sequence). This CDR3 contains 14 residues. CDR3 bases: TGCAGTGCTAGATTAGCCGGGTGGGACGGGGAGCTGTTTTTT. This codes for CSARLAGWDGELFF.

This clone was found a few times. The gene calls are TRBV6-1 and TRBJ2-7; 7 bases are shared with TRBD2. With 6 bases clipped from V and 4 bases from J, the junction kept 9 bases outside the gene matches. The germline gives CDR1 MNHNS, CDR2 SASEGT. There are 14 residues in the CDR3. The DNA for the CDR3 is TGTGCCAGCAGACCATCCCTAGCGGCGTACGAGCAGTACTTC. Translating it yields CASRPSLAAYEQYF.

In this sample, this clone is large. The sample has other DNA sequences that encode this CDR3 too. The rearrangement links TRBV7-2 to TRBJ1-6, with 8 nucleotides matching TRBD1. This CDR3 region has 13 residues. Germline V gene sequence: CDR1 SGHTA, CDR2 FQGNSA. The J segment lost 10 bases and the V segment lost 5 bases, leaving 4 bases of the junction unmatched. Here the CDR3 reads CASSLTGESPLHF. CDR3 sequence (DNA): TGTGCCAGCAGCCTGACAGGGGAGTCACCCCTCCACTTT.

This clone turned up a few times. The rearrangement links TRBV6-2 or TRBV6-3 to TRBJ2-2; D not certain. The germline CDR1 and CDR2 sequences are MNHEY and SVGEGT. The CDR3 loop spans 12 amino acids. V gave up 8 bases and J gave up 6 bases, with 10 bases separating them. The CDR3: CASARPPGELFF. Here the CDR3 DNA reads TGTGCCAGCGCGAGACCTCCCGGGGAGCTGTTTTTT.

The chain links TRBV7-2 to TRBJ1-1; TRBD1 might be the D (5 bases). The germline gives CDR1 SGHTA, CDR2 FQGNSA. Trimming took off 5 bases at V and 4 bases at J, with 17 bases between the two ends. The CDR3 consists of 15 residues. The CDR3 is CASSPWGGQGTEAFF. DNA of the CDR3: TGTGCCAGCAGCCCCTGGGGGGGTCAGGGCACTGAAGCTTTCTTT. The variable domain in full, with the rest retrieved from reference TRBV7-2 and TRBJ1-1, is GAGVSQSPSNKVTEKGKDVELRCDPISGHTALYWYRQSLGQGLEFLIYFQGNSAPDKSGLPSDRFSAERTGGSVSTLTIQRTQQEDSAVYLCASSPWGGQGTEAFFGQGTRLTVV.

The gene calls are TRBV18 and TRBJ2-3; D possibly uses TRBD1 or TRBD2 (5 bases each). This CDR3 is built from 15 residues. Germline V lookup: CDR1 KGHSH, CDR2 LQKENI. The V end lost 3 bases, the J end lost 7 bases, and 17 bases lay between the germline ends. For the CDR3, the DNA is TGTGCCAGCTCACCCGGGACCTTGGTTCGGAATACGCAGTATTTT. This sequence encodes CASSPGTLVRNTQYF. Combining the CDR3 with reference TRBV18 and TRBJ2-3 gives the whole variable domain NAGVMQNPRHLVRRRGQEARLRCSPMKGHSHVYWYRQLPEEGLKFMVYLQKENIIDESGMPKERFSAEFPKEGPSILRIQQVVRGDSAAYFCASSPGTLVRNTQYFGPGTRLTVL.

This chain connects TRBV20-1 to TRBJ1-6; the D is unclear. CDR1 DFQATT and CDR2 SNEGSKA come from the germline V gene (reference sequence). Trimming took 0 bases from V and 9 from J, leaving 15 bases between them. This CDR3 has 15 amino acids. This CDR3 reads CSARDRGSDFSPLHF. The DNA of the CDR3 is TGCAGTGCTAGAGATCGGGGATCCGATTTTTCACCCCTCCACTTT.

V gene TRBV20-1 combines with J gene TRBJ1-1; D ambiguous. The CDR3 has 11 residues. V shed 0 bases and J shed 7 bases, with 6 bases lying between them. Germline V gives CDR1 DFQATT, CDR2 SNEGSKA (reference sequence). This CDR3 reads CSARDVGEAFF. The CDR3 DNA follows: TGCAGTGCTAGAGATGTGGGTGAAGCTTTCTTT.

About this clone itself: The junction departs from germline at one end; a sequencing error may be responsible. This rearrangement joins TRBV7-2 to TRBJ2-7, with D unclear. There are 14 residues in the CDR3. Germline CDR1 reads SGHTA; CDR2 reads FQGNSA. The CDR3 nucleotides are TGTGACAGCAGCCCCGGAAAGGAGAAGTACGAGCAGTACTTC. Its translation: CDSSPGKEKYEQYF.

This chain connects TRBV7-2 to TRBJ1-6; D gene unclear. With 4 bases removed from V and 10 bases from J, the gap between germline ends came to 14 bases. The CDR3 has 14 amino acids. Germline V gene lookup returns CDR1 SGHTA and CDR2 FQGNSA. CDR3 in amino acids: CASSSRRVDSPLHF. The CDR3 coding sequence is TGTGCCAGCAGCTCCCGACGGGTAGACTCACCCCTCCACTTT.